These 29 T cell receptor beta chains share one sample of origin, sequenced in a study of shared clonotypes between healthy human individuals. Using immunoSEQ multiplex PCR, the repertoire was profiled, and TCRdb retains in-frame clones only, with some absent. The sample consists of 95,000 to 120,000 clones, 68% of them appearing once. The sample taken for sequencing was memory CD8+ T cells sorted from blood. Noted subset: CD45RO+ cells pooled with CCR7-negative TemRA cells. Source of these receptors: a woman younger than 45 in good health.

J is TRBJ2-6 and V is TRBV5-6, with D possibly TRBD1 on 5 matching bases. Germline values: CDR1 SGHDT, CDR2 YYEEEE. The germline V and J ends were trimmed by 2 bases and 3 bases, with 9 bases remaining between them. The CDR3 spans 15 residues. CDR3 nucleotide sequence: TGTGCCAGCAGCTTTGTGGGGCTTGGGGCCAACGTCCTGACTTTC. Protein sequence: CASSFVGLGANVLTF.

The rearrangement joins TRBV25-1 to TRBJ1-5; D is perhaps TRBD1 (5 bases). CDR3 size: 16 residues. The germline V and J ends were trimmed by 6 bases and 3 bases, with 18 bases remaining between them. The V gene's germline CDR1 is MGHDK and CDR2 SYGVNS. The CDR3 DNA reads as TGTGCCAGCAGCCCAAGTCGAGACAGCAACAATCAGCCCCAGCATTTT. Residues: CASSPSRDSNNQPQHF.

The CDR3 is CASSQGTGGVNEQFF. CDR3 nucleotide sequence: TGTGCCAGCAGCCAAGGGACTGGGGGTGTGAATGAGCAGTTCTTC. The chain uses TRBV4-2 and TRBJ2-1; D tentatively fits TRBD1 or TRBD2 (5 bases each). V was pared by 1 base and J by 7 bases, with 14 bases between. Germline CDR1 reads LGHNA; CDR2 reads YNFKEQ. This CDR3 contains 15 residues.

This chain uses TRBV28 with TRBJ2-2; D remains unclear. This CDR3 region has 14 residues. CDR1 and CDR2 (germline): MDHEN, SYDVKM. V was pared by 2 bases and J by 0 bases, with 4 bases between. The CDR3 DNA reads as TGTGCCAGCAGTTTAAGGGCGAACACCGGGGAGCTGTTTTTT. It is translated as CASSLRANTGELFF.

Turning to this clone: One end of the junction varies from germline; a read error may be responsible. CDR3 nucleotide sequence: TGCAGTGTTAGATGGCCGCACGAGCAGTTCTTC. Residues: CSVRWPHEQFF. This chain uses TRBV20-1 with TRBJ2-1; D is ambiguous. The CDR3 has 11 amino acids. Germline V lookup: CDR1 DFQATT, CDR2 SNEGSKA (reference sequence).

The chain carries TRBV28 and TRBJ2-7, with D possibly being TRBD2 (5 bases). The V end lost 6 bases, the J end lost 3 bases, and 21 bases lay between the germline ends. The germline V gene encodes CDR1 MDHEN and CDR2 SYDVKM. The CDR3 length is 16 residues. CDR3 in amino acids: CASRPRTSPPFYEQYF. As DNA, the CDR3 is TGTGCCAGCAGACCTCGGACTTCACCTCCTTTCTACGAGCAGTACTTC.

V is TRBV2 and J is TRBJ2-3; 9 positions match TRBD2. With V trimmed by 9 bases and J by 2 bases, 3 bases remained unmatched. Per the germline V gene, CDR1 is SNHLY and CDR2 is FYNNEI. The CDR3 is made up of 13 amino acids. CDR3 sequence: CARLAGNTDTQYF. CDR3 nucleotide sequence: TGTGCCAGGCTAGCGGGAAACACAGATACGCAGTATTTT.

V and J are TRBV6-6 and TRBJ1-1; 7 nucleotides line up with TRBD1. Trimming cost V 4 bases and J 3 bases; bases outside gene matches: 8. The CDR3 spans 15 residues. The germline V gene encodes CDR1 MNHNY and CDR2 SVGAGI (reference sequence). The CDR3 spells CASSSETGWDTEAFF. CDR3 coding DNA: TGTGCCAGCAGTTCCGAGACAGGGTGGGACACTGAAGCTTTCTTT.

The chain joins TRBV11-2 to TRBJ1-2; D is unresolved. Trimming shortened V by 0 bases and J by 2 bases, and 10 bases separated the two germline ends. CDR1 and CDR2 from the germline V gene are SGHAT and FQNNGV. CDR3 length equals 15 residues. CDR3 in DNA: TGTGCCAGCAGCTTAGATTATCGCCGGAACTATGGCTACACCTTC. It specifies CASSLDYRRNYGYTF.

This clone was recorded at least ten times. The rearrangement joins TRBV27 to TRBJ1-6, with unresolved D. Germline values: CDR1 MNHEY, CDR2 SMNVEV (reference sequence). Between the trimmed V and J ends, which lost 7 bases and 8 bases, there was a span of 15 bases. The CDR3 is made up of 14 amino acids. CDR3 in amino acids: CASKRWGGYSPLHF. Written as DNA, the CDR3 is TGTGCCAGCAAGAGATGGGGTGGGTATTCACCCCTCCACTTT.

This chain links TRBV28 with TRBJ1-3; TRBD1 aligns across 9 bases. Looked up from germline, CDR1 is MDHEN and CDR2 is SYDVKM. This CDR3 is 14 amino acids long. The V segment lost 3 bases and the J segment 8 bases; nucleotides outside the gene matches: 5. CDR3 coding DNA: TGTGCCAGCAGTTTTGCGGGACAGGGCCACACCATATATTTT. Its translation: CASSFAGQGHTIYF.

The V gene is TRBV6-1, the J gene TRBJ2-7, with TRBD1 matching over 7 bases. The CDR3 covers 14 residues. The J segment lost 2 bases and the V segment lost 7 bases, leaving 8 bases of the junction unmatched. The germline V gene encodes CDR1 MNHNS and CDR2 SASEGT. In nucleotides, the CDR3 is TGTGCCAGCAATTTACAGGGGTCACCCTACGAGCAGTACTTC. Encoded protein: CASNLQGSPYEQYF.

This chain links TRBV4-1 with TRBJ2-5, with D unclear. The end of the DNA fits TRBJ2-7 better, so the J call may be wrong. The germline CDR1 and CDR2 sequences are MGHRA and YSYEKL. The CDR3 spans 13 residues. The CDR3 region has the DNA TGCGCCAGCAGCTTCCGAGACACGTTCGAGCAGTACTTC. It codes for CASSFRDTFEQYF.

The rearrangement uses TRBV11-1 and TRBJ2-2; 8 positions match TRBD1. The ends lost 4 bases at V and 7 bases at J; junction bases unmatched: 5. Looked up from germline, CDR1 is SGHAT and CDR2 is FQDESV (reference sequence). This CDR3 spans 14 amino acids. The CDR3 protein is CASSSGQGLGELFF. For the CDR3, the DNA is TGTGCCAGCAGCTCCGGACAGGGCCTCGGGGAGCTGTTTTTT.

The chain uses TRBV4-1 and TRBJ2-1; D tentatively reads TRBD1 or TRBD2 (5 bases each). Trimming stripped 1 base from V and 2 bases from J, with 15 bases between. This CDR3 spans 17 amino acids. Germline CDR1 and CDR2: MGHRA and YSYEKL. For the CDR3, the DNA is TGCGCCAGCAGCCAAGGGTCGAGGGGACCGGCCTACAATGAGCAGTTCTTC. Translated, it gives CASSQGSRGPAYNEQFF.

The chain joins TRBV10-2 to TRBJ1-2; D not certain. This CDR3 region has 11 residues. The V gene lost 3 bases and the J gene lost 8 bases, with 7 bases spanning the gap. The germline CDR1 and CDR2 sequences are WSHSY and SAAADI. The DNA of the CDR3 is TGCGCCAGCAGTGACGGATGGGGCTACACCTTC. It translates to CASSDGWGYTF.

This sequence joins TRBV5-1 and TRBJ2-7, with D hard to call. V gave up 4 bases and J gave up 1 base, with 12 bases separating them. This CDR3 region has 14 residues. CDR1 is SGHRS and CDR2 is YFSETQ in the germline V gene. DNA of the CDR3: TGCGCCAGCAGCGTGCCTGGGGTTTCCTACGAGCAGTACTTC. Protein sequence: CASSVPGVSYEQYF.

The CDR3: CASSATATNTGELFF. CDR3 DNA: TGTGCCAGCAGCGCAACAGCTACGAACACCGGGGAGCTGTTTTTT. The rearrangement uses TRBV6-4 and TRBJ2-2; D is undetermined. Per the germline V gene, CDR1 is MRHNA and CDR2 is SNTAGT. This CDR3 contains 15 residues. V was trimmed by 6 bases and J by 0 bases, leaving 11 bases between them.

V usage is TRBV6-6 and J usage is TRBJ2-7; 10 bases are shared with TRBD2. CDR1 and CDR2 from the germline V gene are MNHNY and SVGAGI (reference sequence). With 0 bases clipped from V and 1 base from J, the junction kept 0 bases outside the gene matches. The CDR3 length is 15 residues. The CDR3 spells CASSYSTSGSYEQYF. The DNA for the CDR3 is TGTGCCAGCAGTTACTCGACTAGCGGGTCCTACGAGCAGTACTTC.

The chain joins TRBV7-9 to TRBJ2-1, with 8 bases lining up with TRBD2. This CDR3 region has 15 residues. CDR1 is SEHNR, CDR2 FQNEAQ, per germline (reference sequence). V was clipped by 6 bases and J by 0 bases; unmatched bases: 4. The CDR3 is CASRTSGSSYNEQFF. The CDR3 bases are TGTGCCAGCAGAACCAGCGGGAGCTCCTACAATGAGCAGTTCTTC.

At least ten counts were recorded for this clone. The CDR3 DNA reads as TGTGCCAGCAGTGAGGGAGAGGAGGGGAACACTGAAGCTTTCTTT. It encodes CASSEGEEGNTEAFF. This rearrangement joins TRBV6-4 to TRBJ1-1, with no clear D. The germline V and J ends were trimmed by 3 bases and 1 base, with 12 bases remaining between them. Germline loops: CDR1 MRHNA, CDR2 SNTAGT. The CDR3 is made up of 15 amino acids.

This rearrangement joins TRBV18 to TRBJ1-2; 9 bases agree with TRBD1. The germline gives CDR1 KGHSH, CDR2 LQKENI. J gave up 3 bases and V 4 bases, and 9 bases lay outside the gene matches. CDR3 length: 16 amino acids. CDR3 DNA: TGTGCCAGCTCACGATCCAACAGGGGGCTCGACTATGGCTACACCTTC. Residues: CASSRSNRGLDYGYTF. Based on the CDR3 plus reference TRBV18 and TRBJ1-2, the full variable domain is NAGVMQNPRHLVRRRGQEARLRCSPMKGHSHVYWYRQLPEEGLKFMVYLQKENIIDESGMPKERFSAEFPKEGPSILRIQQVVRGDSAAYFCASSRSNRGLDYGYTFGSGTRLTVV.

The chain is built from TRBV4-2 and TRBJ2-1; D might be TRBD2 (6 bases). Trimming removed 0 bases at V and 8 bases at J, with 20 bases between. The germline CDR1 and CDR2 sequences are LGHNA and YNFKEQ. The CDR3 covers 17 residues. CDR3 DNA sequence: TGTGCCAGCAGCCAAGAAGTTCAAACGGGAGCTAGATATGAGCAGTTCTTC. It is translated as CASSQEVQTGARYEQFF.

Comment on this clone: A far larger clone lies a single base away; this is likely a read error. V gene TRBV4-2 combines with J gene TRBJ1-4; possible D gene TRBD1, 5 bases. CDR1 LGHNA and CDR2 YNFKEQ come from the germline V gene. The CDR3 is made up of 16 amino acids. Trimming took off 0 bases at V and 3 bases at J, with 11 bases between the two ends. The CDR3 here is CASSQDIGASNEKLFF. The CDR3 bases are TGTGCCAGCAGCCAAGATATAGGGGCGTCTAATGAAAAACTGTTTTTT.

A single count supports this clone. The gene calls are TRBV28 and TRBJ2-6, with D unclear. The CDR3 extends over 15 amino acids. Trimming shortened V by 3 bases and J by 2 bases, and 8 bases separated the two germline ends. Per the germline V gene, CDR1 is MDHEN and CDR2 is SYDVKM. The CDR3 reads CASSFGQAGANVLTF. In DNA form, the CDR3 reads TGTGCCAGCAGTTTCGGTCAGGCTGGGGCCAACGTCCTGACTTTC.

This sequence joins TRBV27 and TRBJ2-7; possibly TRBD1 for D (6 bases). Germline V gene sequence: CDR1 MNHEY, CDR2 SMNVEV (reference sequence). V lost 3 bases to trimming and J lost 0 bases, with 9 bases between them. This CDR3 comprises 14 residues. The CDR3 nucleotides are TGTGCCAGCAGTTTGTTGGGACACTCCTACGAGCAGTACTTC. It translates to CASSLLGHSYEQYF.

V and J are TRBV27 and TRBJ2-7, with D unclear. The ends were cut back, 4 bases at V and 3 bases at J, with 10 bases in the middle. This CDR3 has 13 residues. Germline CDR1 is MNHEY and CDR2 is SMNVEV (reference sequence). The CDR3: CASSSSLGYEQYF. The CDR3 DNA reads as TGTGCCAGCAGTTCCTCCCTAGGCTACGAGCAGTACTTC.

CDR3 region: CASSLWSECRELFF. CDR3 DNA: TGCGCCAGCAGCTTGTGGTCCGAATGCCGGGAGCTGTTTTTT. The rearrangement joins TRBV5-1 to TRBJ2-2, with unresolved D. Trimming removed 1 base from V and 9 bases from J, with 13 bases in between. Germline-derived CDR1 and CDR2 are SGHRS and YFSETQ. The CDR3 covers 14 residues.

The chain combines TRBV7-8 with TRBJ2-1; D gene ambiguous. The germline gives CDR1 SGHVS, CDR2 FQNEAQ. Trimming cost V 1 base and J 0 bases, with 10 bases left between them. The CDR3 sequence is 16 residues long. The CDR3 protein is CASSLVNGLSYNEQFF. CDR3 DNA sequence: TGTGCCAGCAGCTTAGTGAACGGGCTCTCCTACAATGAGCAGTTCTTC. The entire variable domain, with the rest obtained from reference TRBV7-8 and TRBJ2-1, is as follows: GAGVSQSPRYKVAKRGQDVALRCDPISGHVSLFWYQQALGQGPEFLTYFQNEAQLDKSGLPSDRFFAERPEGSVSTLKIQRTQQEDSAVYLCASSLVNGLSYNEQFFGPGTRLTVL.